The sequence of this T cell receptor (beta chain) was determined in a study of blood T cell repertoires in COVID-19. Study overall: COVID-19 samples collected from the United States, Italy and Spain covered acute and convalescent phases. PBMCs, B-cell-depleted T cells, or T cells provided the cDNA or gDNA that made up the material.

In the original analysis: Amplifying reference gene primers gave estimates of nucleated cell counts. Assay: immunoSEQ multiplex PCR; the TCRdb copy retains only in-frame clones and omits some. V, J and clone size reflect that table, while D and trimming were determined from the DNA. The profile shows a few hundred thousand clones, around nine tenths of them singletons. The CDR3 consists of 14 residues. With 4 bases removed from V and 4 bases from J, the gap between germline ends came to 14 bases. Germline lookup yields CDR1 SGHNT and CDR2 YYREEE (reference sequence). The material sequenced was peripheral blood. This chain connects TRBV5-4 to TRBJ1-2, with D hard to call. The TCR originated in a man in his 60s who had recovered from COVID-19. The CDR3 coding sequence is TGTGCCAGCAGCCTTTGGACTTCTGGCTATGGCTACACCTTC. Its translation is CASSLWTSGYGYTF.